A selection of T cell receptor beta chains follows, all from one sample in a study of cytomegalovirus exposure and HLA in healthy donors. Profiled with immunoSEQ multiplex PCR; TCRdb holds only in-frame clones, not every one. The profile shows about 150,000 clones, around 73% of them singletons. The sample comprised PBMCs. The receptor set was obtained from a woman younger than 35 in good health and CMV-seronegative. CDR3s include the opening cysteine and the closing phenylalanine or tryptophan. Fields, in order: V gene, D gene, J gene, CDR3 length, clone size, CDR3 protein, CDR3 DNA. A D gene is named only where the DNA matches it firmly. The size entry is marked missing in some rows and otherwise reads once, few, many or a size class.

v_call: TRBV4-1
d_call: TRBD1
j_call: TRBJ1-4
cdr3_length: 18
clone_size: -
cdr3_aa: CASRQGTVRDRRNEKLFF
cdr3_nt: TGCGCCAGCAGGCAAGGAACCGTACGGGACAGGAGGAATGAAAAACTGTTTTTT

v_call: TRBV5-4
d_call: -
j_call: TRBJ2-7
cdr3_length: 12
clone_size: -
cdr3_aa: CASSVDGYEQYF
cdr3_nt: TGTGCCAGCAGCGTGGACGGCTACGAGCAGTACTTC

v_call: TRBV10-2
d_call: TRBD2
j_call: TRBJ2-5
cdr3_length: 17
clone_size: once
cdr3_aa: CAISGGQAGGQGETQYF
cdr3_nt: TGCGCCATCTCTGGGGGGCAAGCGGGAGGGCAGGGGGAGACCCAGTACTTC

v_call: TRBV7-6
d_call: TRBD1
j_call: TRBJ2-7
cdr3_length: 15
clone_size: -
cdr3_aa: CASSLDDRGTYEQYF
cdr3_nt: TGTGCCAGCAGCTTAGACGACAGGGGCACCTACGAGCAGTACTTC

v_call: TRBV28
d_call: -
j_call: TRBJ2-1
cdr3_length: 15
clone_size: once
cdr3_aa: CASRPGTSVYNEQFF
cdr3_nt: TGTGCCAGCAGACCGGGGACATCGGTCTACAATGAGCAGTTCTTC

v_call: TRBV28
d_call: -
j_call: TRBJ1-5
cdr3_length: 13
clone_size: -
cdr3_aa: CASSLSNHQPQHF
cdr3_nt: TGTGCCAGCAGTTTGTCAAATCATCAGCCCCAGCATTTT

v_call: TRBV6-4
d_call: TRBD2
j_call: TRBJ2-1
cdr3_length: 16
clone_size: -
cdr3_aa: CASSGSRTSDYNEQFF
cdr3_nt: TGTGCCAGCAGTGGCTCGAGGACTAGCGACTACAATGAGCAGTTCTTC

v_call: TRBV6-6
d_call: -
j_call: TRBJ1-2
cdr3_length: 13
clone_size: -
cdr3_aa: CASSYSGRGGYTF
cdr3_nt: TGTGCCAGCAGTTACTCTGGTCGGGGTGGCTACACCTTC

v_call: TRBV6-5
d_call: -
j_call: TRBJ1-5
cdr3_length: 15
clone_size: -
cdr3_aa: CASSYQWDNNQPQHF
cdr3_nt: TGTGCCAGCAGTTATCAGTGGGACAACAATCAGCCCCAGCATTTT

v_call: TRBV18
d_call: -
j_call: TRBJ2-7
cdr3_length: 13
clone_size: -
cdr3_aa: CASSPGPTYEQYF
cdr3_nt: TGTGCCAGCTCACCAGGGCCTACCTACGAGCAGTACTTC

v_call: TRBV4-3
d_call: -
j_call: TRBJ1-1
cdr3_length: 13
clone_size: -
cdr3_aa: CASSLLQGTEAFF
cdr3_nt: TGCGCCAGCAGCTTGCTACAGGGCACTGAAGCTTTCTTT

v_call: TRBV7-9
d_call: TRBD1
j_call: TRBJ1-3
cdr3_length: 14
clone_size: once
cdr3_aa: CASSLGTGGNTIYF
cdr3_nt: TGTGCCAGCAGCTTAGGGACAGGGGGAAACACCATATATTTT

v_call: TRBV30
d_call: -
j_call: TRBJ2-1
cdr3_length: 15
clone_size: -
cdr3_aa: CAWTEGASVYNEQFF
cdr3_nt: TGTGCCTGGACCGAGGGGGCTAGCGTGTACAATGAGCAGTTCTTC

v_call: TRBV7-9
d_call: TRBD2
j_call: TRBJ2-1
cdr3_length: 17
clone_size: -
cdr3_aa: CASSFNQKRGIYNEQFF
cdr3_nt: TGTGCCAGCAGCTTTAACCAAAAGCGGGGGATCTACAATGAGCAGTTCTTC

v_call: TRBV7-2
d_call: TRBD1
j_call: TRBJ1-4
cdr3_length: 18
clone_size: once
cdr3_aa: CASSLVGGAGATNEKLFF
cdr3_nt: TGTGCCAGCAGCTTAGTAGGGGGCGCGGGTGCAACTAATGAAAAACTGTTTTTT

v_call: TRBV11-2
d_call: TRBD1
j_call: TRBJ2-1
cdr3_length: 16
clone_size: -
cdr3_aa: CASSLGIDRGIGEQFF
cdr3_nt: TGTGCCAGCAGCTTAGGTATTGACAGGGGTATAGGGGAGCAGTTCTTC

v_call: TRBV5-1
d_call: -
j_call: TRBJ2-1
cdr3_length: 13
clone_size: once
cdr3_aa: CASSLDPGNEQFF
cdr3_nt: TGCGCCAGCAGCCTGGATCCGGGAAATGAGCAGTTCTTC

v_call: TRBV7-6
d_call: TRBD1
j_call: TRBJ1-3
cdr3_length: 16
clone_size: -
cdr3_aa: CASSLALQGPGNTIYF
cdr3_nt: TGTGCCAGCAGCTTAGCCCTACAGGGGCCTGGAAACACCATATATTTT

v_call: TRBV5-4
d_call: TRBD1
j_call: TRBJ2-7
cdr3_length: 13
clone_size: -
cdr3_aa: CATRGQGLYEQYF
cdr3_nt: TGTGCCACCAGGGGACAGGGTCTCTACGAGCAGTACTTC

v_call: TRBV19
d_call: TRBD2
j_call: TRBJ2-3
cdr3_length: 15
clone_size: few
cdr3_aa: CASSIGSSGRNTQYF
cdr3_nt: TGTGCCAGTAGTATAGGGAGTAGCGGGCGTAATACGCAGTATTTT

v_call: TRBV5-1
d_call: -
j_call: TRBJ2-5
cdr3_length: 14
clone_size: -
cdr3_aa: CASHREGVGETQYF
cdr3_nt: TGCGCCAGCCACAGAGAGGGCGTCGGGGAGACCCAGTACTTC

v_call: TRBV4-1
d_call: TRBD2
j_call: TRBJ2-3
cdr3_length: 17
clone_size: -
cdr3_aa: CASSQVRLAVAADTQYF
cdr3_nt: TGCGCCAGCAGCCAAGTTCGGCTAGCGGTCGCAGCAGATACGCAGTATTTT

v_call: TRBV30
d_call: TRBD2
j_call: TRBJ2-1
cdr3_length: 14
clone_size: -
cdr3_aa: CAWKETWREDEQFF
cdr3_nt: TGTGCCTGGAAAGAGACTTGGCGGGAGGATGAGCAGTTCTTC

v_call: TRBV7-9
d_call: TRBD2
j_call: TRBJ2-2
cdr3_length: 19
clone_size: -
cdr3_aa: CASSLPGLAEVRDTGELFF
cdr3_nt: TGTGCCAGCAGCTTACCCGGACTAGCGGAGGTACGGGACACCGGGGAGCTGTTTTTT

v_call: TRBV21-1
d_call: -
j_call: TRBJ2-3
cdr3_length: 12
clone_size: -
cdr3_aa: CASSGRPSGTLF
cdr3_nt: TGTGCCAGCAGCGGAAGGCCCAGCGGGACCCTTTTT

v_call: TRBV10-2
d_call: TRBD2
j_call: TRBJ2-7
cdr3_length: 15
clone_size: -
cdr3_aa: CASSATSGFQDEQYF
cdr3_nt: TGCGCCAGCAGTGCGACTAGCGGGTTCCAAGACGAGCAGTACTTC

v_call: TRBV30
d_call: -
j_call: TRBJ1-3
cdr3_length: 16
clone_size: -
cdr3_aa: CAWSAPRTVRGNTIYF
cdr3_nt: TGTGCCTGGAGTGCACCCCGGACAGTGAGGGGAAACACCATATATTTT

v_call: TRBV19
d_call: TRBD2
j_call: TRBJ2-1
cdr3_length: 15
clone_size: -
cdr3_aa: CASRGGLADYNEQFF
cdr3_nt: TGTGCCAGTAGGGGGGGACTAGCGGACTACAATGAGCAGTTCTTC

v_call: TRBV7-8
d_call: -
j_call: TRBJ2-5
cdr3_length: 16
clone_size: -
cdr3_aa: CASSLAGQLGWETQYF
cdr3_nt: TGTGCCAGCAGCTTAGCAGGACAGCTGGGTTGGGAGACCCAGTACTTC

v_call: TRBV19
d_call: -
j_call: TRBJ1-1
cdr3_length: 13
clone_size: many
cdr3_aa: CASKRGSNTEAFF
cdr3_nt: TGTGCCAGTAAACGAGGTTCCAACACTGAAGCTTTCTTT

v_call: TRBV5-6
d_call: -
j_call: TRBJ2-1
cdr3_length: 14
clone_size: -
cdr3_aa: CASSLGLVYNEQFF
cdr3_nt: TGTGCCAGCAGCTTGGGGCTAGTCTACAATGAGCAGTTCTTC

v_call: TRBV5-5
d_call: -
j_call: TRBJ2-1
cdr3_length: 12
clone_size: -
cdr3_aa: CASSVVGGEQFF
cdr3_nt: TGTGCCAGCAGCGTGGTGGGGGGTGAGCAGTTCTTC

v_call: TRBV7-9
d_call: -
j_call: TRBJ2-1
cdr3_length: 14
clone_size: -
cdr3_aa: CASSPSPSYNEQFF
cdr3_nt: TGTGCCAGCAGCCCTAGCCCCTCCTACAATGAGCAGTTCTTC

v_call: TRBV10-3
d_call: -
j_call: TRBJ1-2
cdr3_length: 13
clone_size: -
cdr3_aa: CAISELEGYGYTF
cdr3_nt: TGTGCCATCAGTGAATTGGAGGGCTATGGCTACACCTTC

v_call: TRBV9
d_call: -
j_call: TRBJ1-1
cdr3_length: 16
clone_size: -
cdr3_aa: CASSESQATFGTEAFF
cdr3_nt: TGTGCCAGCAGCGAATCCCAGGCTACGTTTGGCACTGAAGCTTTCTTT

v_call: TRBV30
d_call: -
j_call: TRBJ1-1
cdr3_length: 14
clone_size: -
cdr3_aa: CAWSVLGWATEAFF
cdr3_nt: TGTGCCTGGAGTGTACTAGGGTGGGCCACTGAAGCTTTCTTT

v_call: TRBV5-8
d_call: TRBD1
j_call: TRBJ1-5
cdr3_length: 14
clone_size: -
cdr3_aa: CAIRRGRGDQPQHF
cdr3_nt: TGTGCCATCAGAAGGGGGCGCGGGGATCAGCCCCAGCATTTT

v_call: TRBV5-6
d_call: TRBD2
j_call: TRBJ2-1
cdr3_length: 15
clone_size: -
cdr3_aa: CASSYTSGAYNEQFF
cdr3_nt: TGTGCCAGCAGCTACACTAGCGGGGCCTACAATGAGCAGTTCTTC

v_call: TRBV11-2
d_call: -
j_call: TRBJ1-1
cdr3_length: 14
clone_size: -
cdr3_aa: CASSSGTGNTEAFF
cdr3_nt: TGTGCCAGCAGCTCGGGTACAGGGAACACTGAAGCTTTCTTT

v_call: TRBV21-1
d_call: -
j_call: TRBJ2-1
cdr3_length: 17
clone_size: -
cdr3_aa: CASSTPRGTSGGVEQFF
cdr3_nt: TGTGCCAGCAGCACTCCCCGGGGGACTAGCGGGGGGGTTGAGCAGTTCTTC

v_call: TRBV7-2
d_call: TRBD2
j_call: TRBJ2-3
cdr3_length: 16
clone_size: -
cdr3_aa: CASSLGISGSTDTQYF
cdr3_nt: TGTGCCAGCAGCTTAGGAATTAGCGGGAGCACAGATACGCAGTATTTT

v_call: TRBV5-4
d_call: -
j_call: TRBJ2-5
cdr3_length: 14
clone_size: few
cdr3_aa: CASAGAEGRETQYF
cdr3_nt: TGTGCCAGCGCAGGGGCCGAGGGGCGAGAGACCCAGTACTTC

v_call: TRBV6-6
d_call: -
j_call: TRBJ1-2
cdr3_length: 15
clone_size: once
cdr3_aa: CASRDTGTGSYGYTF
cdr3_nt: TGTGCCAGCAGAGACACAGGGACGGGGAGTTATGGCTACACCTTC

v_call: TRBV9
d_call: TRBD1
j_call: TRBJ1-2
cdr3_length: 15
clone_size: -
cdr3_aa: CASSLRTGDNYGYTF
cdr3_nt: TGTGCCAGCAGCTTAAGGACAGGGGACAACTATGGCTACACCTTC

v_call: TRBV6-6
d_call: TRBD1
j_call: TRBJ1-3
cdr3_length: 15
clone_size: -
cdr3_aa: CASSYGGQEGNTIYF
cdr3_nt: TGTGCCAGCAGTTACGGGGGACAGGAGGGAAACACCATATATTTT

v_call: TRBV5-8
d_call: TRBD1
j_call: TRBJ1-5
cdr3_length: 15
clone_size: -
cdr3_aa: CASSLVQGGHQPQHF
cdr3_nt: TGTGCCAGCAGCTTGGTGCAGGGGGGACATCAGCCCCAGCATTTT

v_call: TRBV25-1
d_call: TRBD2
j_call: TRBJ2-3
cdr3_length: 14
clone_size: -
cdr3_aa: CASVRTSGREPQYF
cdr3_nt: TGTGCCAGCGTGAGGACTAGCGGGAGGGAGCCGCAGTATTTT

v_call: TRBV28
d_call: -
j_call: TRBJ1-1
cdr3_length: 12
clone_size: once
cdr3_aa: CASSSLETEAFF
cdr3_nt: TGTGCCAGCAGTTCCCTCGAGACTGAAGCTTTCTTT

v_call: TRBV11-3
d_call: -
j_call: TRBJ2-1
cdr3_length: 14
clone_size: few
cdr3_aa: CASRRDSRRDEQFF
cdr3_nt: TGTGCCAGCAGAAGGGACTCCAGGAGGGATGAGCAGTTCTTC

v_call: TRBV2
d_call: -
j_call: TRBJ2-5
cdr3_length: 14
clone_size: -
cdr3_aa: CASSFRGGKETQYF
cdr3_nt: TGTGCCAGCAGTTTCCGAGGGGGAAAAGAGACCCAGTACTTC

v_call: TRBV19
d_call: TRBD2
j_call: TRBJ2-5
cdr3_length: 15
clone_size: -
cdr3_aa: CASSTPGLAQETQYF
cdr3_nt: TGTGCCAGTAGTACTCCGGGACTAGCGCAAGAGACCCAGTACTTC

v_call: TRBV5-6
d_call: -
j_call: TRBJ1-1
cdr3_length: 19
clone_size: few
cdr3_aa: CASSLTVRGGGDMNTEAFF
cdr3_nt: TGTGCCAGCAGCCTCACTGTCCGCGGGGGCGGAGATATGAACACTGAAGCTTTCTTT

v_call: TRBV19
d_call: TRBD1
j_call: TRBJ1-6
cdr3_length: 16
clone_size: -
cdr3_aa: CASTEDRGTGDSPLHF
cdr3_nt: TGTGCCAGTACAGAGGACAGGGGGACTGGGGATTCACCCCTCCACTTT

v_call: TRBV7-9
d_call: TRBD2
j_call: TRBJ2-7
cdr3_length: 16
clone_size: -
cdr3_aa: CASRSSGTSGSYEQYF
cdr3_nt: TGTGCCAGCAGGTCTTCCGGGACTAGCGGCTCCTACGAGCAGTACTTC

v_call: TRBV25-1
d_call: -
j_call: TRBJ1-5
cdr3_length: 15
clone_size: once
cdr3_aa: CASSIGTHSNQPQHF
cdr3_nt: TGTGCCAGCAGTATTGGCACACATAGCAATCAGCCCCAGCATTTT

v_call: TRBV5-1
d_call: TRBD2
j_call: TRBJ2-3
cdr3_length: 17
clone_size: -
cdr3_aa: CASSFTPGGGPMDTQYF
cdr3_nt: TGCGCCAGCAGCTTTACCCCGGGGGGGGGACCTATGGATACGCAGTATTTT

v_call: TRBV28
d_call: -
j_call: TRBJ2-7
cdr3_length: 14
clone_size: -
cdr3_aa: CASSLPGSSYEQYF
cdr3_nt: TGTGCCAGCAGTTTACCGGGAAGCTCCTACGAGCAGTACTTC